The source of this TCR beta chain is a study of regulatory T cells in long-lasting Graves disease. General study results and limits: Persistent patients had more shared public clonotypes (2,741) than new patients (approximately 920).

Construction of TCR beta libraries relied on iRepertoire HTBI primers and on Arm-PCR targeting CDR3 regions. Using its own MiXCR run on the multiplex PCR reads, TCRdb lists one record per CDR3 protein. The table records 520,000 or so distinct CDR3 sequences, 12% of them present only once. In this sample, this clonotype turned up many times. Its target is unknown. V gave up 5 bases and J gave up 4 bases, with 14 bases separating them. Per the germline V gene, CDR1 is SGHTA and CDR2 is FQGNSA. This CDR3 has 15 amino acids. Time point indicated: newly diagnosed GD, antithyroid drugs for less than 3 months. PBMC-derived RNA was used for the TCR library. These data also featured in a second study, about T cells in Graves' hyperthyroidism and ophthalmopathy. That work adds: A first-round RT-PCR of the TCR CDR3 used the HTBI primer set.

Source: peripheral blood mononuclear cells (PBMCs), taken at new diagnosis, from a patient treated with antithyroid drugs. This chain connects TRBV7-2 to TRBJ1-4; D not certain. The TCR comes from a woman between 25 and 40 years old with Graves disease. The chain's CDR3 is CASSPLPGDNEKLFF. The CDR3 DNA is TGTGCCAGCAGCCCTCTTCCCGGAGATAATGAAAAACTGTTTTTT.